Presented here are 4 T cell receptor beta chains from one specimen sequenced in a study of T cells in Graves' hyperthyroidism and ophthalmopathy. Researchers took RNA transcripts and amplified the TCR beta CDR3 regions from them. The primer set for the first-round RT-PCR of the TCR CDR3 was HTBI. TCRdb re-analysed the multiplex PCR reads in MiXCR, keeping a single row per CDR3 protein. The sample lists roughly 510,000 distinct CDR3 sequences; 40% to 55% were seen once. Sequencing was done on a sample of peripheral blood or thyroid tissue (not recorded which). The receptors here all came from an adult woman with Graves' disease, either hyperthyroidism or ophthalmopathy (not recorded which).

The chain combines TRBV15 with TRBJ1-2; 10 bases agree with TRBD1. The CDR3 is 14 residues long. With 6 bases clipped from V and 6 bases from J, the junction kept 7 bases outside the gene matches. Germline assignment: CDR1 LNHNV and CDR2 YYDKDF (reference sequence). CDR3 in amino acids: CATRRDRGIHGYTF. In nucleotides, the CDR3 is TGTGCCACCAGAAGGGACAGGGGAATTCATGGCTACACCTTC.

The J gene is TRBJ2-7, the V gene TRBV6-4, with 8 bases matching TRBD1. This CDR3 has 14 residues. Germline assignment: CDR1 MRHNA and CDR2 SNTAGT. CDR3 loop: CTISDSTGAYEQYF. CDR3 DNA: TGTACCATCAGTGACTCGACAGGGGCCTACGAGCAGTACTTC.

This clonotype was detected a few times. The chain combines TRBV10-3 with TRBJ1-6; the D is unclear. Germline loops: CDR1 ENHRY, CDR2 SYGVKD. The CDR3 is 15 residues long. V shed 4 bases and J shed 9 bases, with 16 bases lying between them. The CDR3 coding sequence is TGTGCCATCAGTGTTTTTGGAGGAACGGGTTCACCCCTCCACTTT. As protein: CAISVFGGTGSPLHF.

This clonotype was counted ten times or more. In DNA, the CDR3 is TGCAGCGCCTCCTGGGGAGTCACTGAAGCTTTCTTT. Its protein is CSASWGVTEAFF. The rearrangement joins TRBV29-1 to TRBJ1-1; no clear D gene. Germline V gene data show CDR1 as SQVTM and CDR2 as ANQGSEA. V was trimmed by 7 bases and J by 4 bases, leaving 13 bases between them. There are 12 residues in the CDR3.